This TCR beta chain was captured in a study of OX40 agonist ivuxolimab in advanced cancers. Findings and limits, study-wide: The authors also found low normalized T-cell clonal expansion in some nonresponders.

The CDR3 covers 15 residues. Germline V CDR1 and CDR2: LGHNA, YNFKEQ. The ends were cut back, 7 bases at V and 6 bases at J, with 21 bases in the middle. Concerning this clone: Its antigen is still unknown.

Profiling relied on immunoSEQ multiplex PCR, and the TCRdb table lists in-frame clones only, not all of them. The table has some 33,000 clones, roughly nine tenths seen once; the top ten hold approximately 40%. The sample consisted of CD4+ or CD8+ T cells sorted from blood, taken in a trial of the OX40 agonist ivuxolimab. The chain has TRBV4-2 and TRBJ2-5; D may be TRBD1 or TRBD2 (5 bases each). The TCR was taken from an adult with an advanced solid tumor such as melanoma, head and neck, liver or kidney cancer. The DNA of the CDR3 is TGTGCCAGCATCCACCATACGGGACCATTAAAGACCCAGTACTTC. This gives the protein CASIHHTGPLKTQYF.